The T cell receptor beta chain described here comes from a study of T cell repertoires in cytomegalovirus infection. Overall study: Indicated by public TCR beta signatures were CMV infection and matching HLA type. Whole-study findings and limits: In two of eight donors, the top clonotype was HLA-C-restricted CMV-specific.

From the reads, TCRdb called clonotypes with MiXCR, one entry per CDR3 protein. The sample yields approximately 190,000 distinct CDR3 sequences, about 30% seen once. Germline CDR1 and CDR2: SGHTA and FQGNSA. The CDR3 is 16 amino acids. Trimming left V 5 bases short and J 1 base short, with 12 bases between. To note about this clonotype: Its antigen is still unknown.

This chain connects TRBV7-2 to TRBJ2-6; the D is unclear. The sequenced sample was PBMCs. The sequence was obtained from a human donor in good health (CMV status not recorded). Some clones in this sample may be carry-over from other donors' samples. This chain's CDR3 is CASSLQSGSGANVLTF. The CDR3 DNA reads TGTGCCAGCAGCCTCCAGTCTGGATCTGGGGCCAACGTCCTGACTTTC.